Below, 26 T cell receptor beta chains from the same sample are listed, as sequenced in a study of cytomegalovirus exposure and HLA in healthy donors. The PCR contained 60 Vbeta and 13 Jbeta primers. TCRdb keeps only in-frame clones here, not all; method: immunoSEQ multiplex PCR. Of under 150,000 clones detected, over 60% appear once; the ten largest clones hold around 3.6%. The sequencing sample was made of PBMCs. The source of these receptors is a man aged 30 to 39 in good health and CMV-seronegative.

V and J are TRBV27 and TRBJ1-2, with 8 bases that match TRBD1. V gave up 2 bases and J gave up 7 bases; unmatched junction bases: 3. Germline CDR1 is MNHEY and CDR2 is SMNVEV (reference sequence). The CDR3 runs to 13 residues. CDR3 bases: TGTGCCAGCAGTTTAACAGGGGGTGTTGGCTACACCTTC. This encodes CASSLTGGVGYTF.

The chain carries TRBV6-1 and TRBJ2-7; 10 nucleotides line up with TRBD1. CDR1 is MNHNS, CDR2 SASEGT, per germline. V trimming: 2 bases; J trimming: 4 bases; junction bases outside the gene matches: 5. The CDR3 has 15 residues. CDR3 amino acids: CASSEHGQGGYEQYF. As DNA, the CDR3 is TGTGCCAGCAGTGAACACGGACAGGGGGGTTACGAGCAGTACTTC.

V and J are TRBV5-1 and TRBJ2-2, with D perhaps TRBD1 (6 bases). Between the trimmed V and J ends, which lost 4 bases and 8 bases, there was a span of 18 bases. The CDR3 loop spans 15 amino acids. Germline CDR1 and CDR2: SGHRS and YFSETQ. CDR3 loop: CASSIDSRGSGELFF. CDR3 nucleotide sequence: TGCGCCAGCAGCATCGACTCGAGGGGGTCGGGGGAGCTGTTTTTT. The full variable domain, with the rest looked up from reference TRBV5-1 and TRBJ2-2, is KAGVTQTPRYLIKTRGQQVTLSCSPISGHRSVSWYQQTPGQGLQFLFEYFSETQRNKGNFPGRFSGRQFSNSRSEMNVSTLELGDSALYLCASSIDSRGSGELFFGEGSRLTVL.

The rearrangement joins TRBV5-5 to TRBJ1-2; D call uncertain. Germline V gene sequence: CDR1 SGHKS, CDR2 YYEKEE (reference sequence). The CDR3 extends over 16 amino acids. V lost 1 base, J lost 2 bases, and 15 bases lay in between. In DNA, the CDR3 is TGTGCCAGCAGCTTGTTCGGGGAGTCAGAAAACTATGGCTACACCTTC. It encodes CASSLFGESENYGYTF.

The chain is built from TRBV28 and TRBJ1-5; 9 nucleotides match TRBD1. CDR3 length equals 14 residues. The V gene end was trimmed by 6 bases and the J gene end by 3 bases; junction bases not matched to a gene: 3. Germline-derived CDR1 and CDR2 are MDHEN and SYDVKM. CDR3: CASSTGGSNQPQHF. CDR3 DNA: TGTGCCAGCAGCACAGGGGGCTCCAATCAGCCCCAGCATTTT.

J is TRBJ1-4 and V is TRBV4-3, with D tentatively TRBD1 (6 bases). V was pared by 4 bases and J by 0 bases, with 6 bases between. Germline CDR1 is LGHNA and CDR2 is YSLEER. CDR3 length: 14 residues. The CDR3 loop is CASSRDTTNEKLFF. The DNA for the CDR3 is TGCGCCAGCAGCCGGGACACAACTAATGAAAAACTGTTTTTT.

The chain is built from TRBV28 and TRBJ2-3, with a weak D call TRBD1 (6 bases). The CDR3 has 14 amino acids. Trimming cost V 5 bases and J 4 bases, with 13 bases left between them. Per the germline V gene, CDR1 is MDHEN and CDR2 is SYDVKM. The CDR3 nucleotides are TGTGCCAGCAGTCGTAGGGGGAGACCAGATACGCAGTATTTT. The encoded protein is CASSRRGRPDTQYF.

The gene calls are TRBV4-3 and TRBJ1-5, with D hard to call. The germline V and J ends were trimmed by 4 bases and 7 bases, with 14 bases remaining between them. The CDR3 spans 14 residues. Germline CDR1 is LGHNA and CDR2 is YSLEER. The CDR3 is CASSPSSIAQPQHF. CDR3 in DNA: TGCGCCAGCAGCCCTTCTAGCATAGCCCAGCCCCAGCATTTT.

This clone appeared a few times. The CDR3: CASSDRDRGQHF. CDR3 nucleotides: TGTGCCAGCAGTGACCGGGACAGGGGCCAGCATTTT. V is TRBV6-1 and J is TRBJ1-5, with 10 positions matching TRBD1. The junction had 2 bases not matched to a gene; V was cut back by 3 bases and J by 12 bases. The CDR3 contains 12 residues. Germline V gives CDR1 MNHNS, CDR2 SASEGT.

This chain uses TRBV4-2 with TRBJ2-1; D gene uncertain. Germline V gives CDR1 LGHNA, CDR2 YNFKEQ. Trimming stripped 1 base from V and 7 bases from J, with 11 bases between. This CDR3 has 14 amino acids. For the CDR3, the DNA is TGTGCCAGCAGCCAAGGCGGCGAGTTTAATGAGCAGTTCTTC. This encodes CASSQGGEFNEQFF.

This clone was detected only a few times. The V and J genes are TRBV9 and TRBJ2-7; 7 positions agree with TRBD1. This CDR3 has 14 amino acids. Trimming removed 4 bases from V and 2 bases from J; junction bases left unmatched: 6. Germline V gene data show CDR1 as SGDLS and CDR2 as YYNGEE. CDR3 in DNA: TGTGCCAGCAGCCCCGGACAGGTTCCCTACGAGCAGTACTTC. Translated: CASSPGQVPYEQYF.

The chain joins TRBV5-1 to TRBJ1-1; weak D call: TRBD1 (6 bases). Germline CDR1 SGHRS, CDR2 YFSETQ. The V end lost 4 bases, the J end lost 7 bases, and 14 bases lay between the germline ends. The CDR3 covers 13 residues. CDR3 protein: CASSLGTLNEAFF. The CDR3, as DNA: TGCGCCAGCAGCCTCGGGACACTCAATGAAGCTTTCTTT.

Worth noting for this clone: This CDR3 fails to terminate in the conserved phenylalanine or tryptophan, so it likely reflects a read error. The limits of the CDR3 on the DNA are not certain, so only TCRdb's listed CDR3 is given. The chain combines TRBV30 with TRBJ2-7; TRBD1 was called by the table and not checked on the DNA. Germline V gives CDR1 GTSNPN, CDR2 SVGIG (reference sequence). Ends included, the CDR3 has 13 residues. This chain's CDR3 is CAWSVYSGTEIYL.

The V gene is TRBV27, the J gene TRBJ2-7; 9 nucleotides match TRBD2. The J segment lost 1 base and the V segment lost 10 bases, leaving 8 bases of the junction unmatched. The CDR3 covers 14 residues. Germline-derived CDR1 and CDR2 are MNHEY and SMNVEV (reference sequence). Here the CDR3 DNA reads TGTGCCACCTCTAGCGGGGACCATTCCTACGAGCAGTACTTC. This gives the protein CATSSGDHSYEQYF.

J is TRBJ2-7 and V is TRBV15, with a possible D match to TRBD2 (6 bases). This CDR3 has 17 amino acids. CDR1 and CDR2 (germline): LNHNV, YYDKDF (reference sequence). V was trimmed by 3 bases and J by 3 bases, leaving 21 bases between them. The CDR3 coding sequence is TGTGCCACCAGCAGCAGGACTTCCGGGACTCCACACTACGAGCAGTACTTC. This encodes CATSSRTSGTPHYEQYF.

The chain couples TRBV25-1 to TRBJ1-1; unclear D gene. Germline values: CDR1 MGHDK, CDR2 SYGVNS. The ends were cut back, 6 bases at V and 2 bases at J, with 4 bases in the middle. The CDR3 has 11 residues. DNA of the CDR3: TGTGCCAGCAGGCGAAACACTGAAGCTTTCTTT. This encodes CASRRNTEAFF.

The rearrangement joins TRBV27 to TRBJ2-1; D is perhaps TRBD2 (6 bases). This CDR3 is 14 amino acids long. CDR1 and CDR2 from the germline V gene are MNHEY and SMNVEV (reference sequence). Trimming took off 7 bases at V and 3 bases at J, with 13 bases between the two ends. As DNA, the CDR3 is TGTGCCAGCACGCGGGGAAATTACTACAATGAGCAGTTCTTC. Translating gives CASTRGNYYNEQFF.

The chain recombines TRBV18 with TRBJ1-5; TRBD1 might be the D (6 bases). V was clipped by 1 base and J by 4 bases, with 14 bases between them. The V gene's germline CDR1 is KGHSH and CDR2 LQKENI. The CDR3 loop spans 16 amino acids. The CDR3 protein is CASSPRDTGTNQPQHF. The CDR3, as DNA: TGTGCCAGCTCACCACGTGATACAGGGACGAATCAGCCCCAGCATTTT. The whole variable domain, filled in from reference TRBV18 and TRBJ1-5, reads NAGVMQNPRHLVRRRGQEARLRCSPMKGHSHVYWYRQLPEEGLKFMVYLQKENIIDESGMPKERFSAEFPKEGPSILRIQQVVRGDSAAYFCASSPRDTGTNQPQHFGDGTRLSIL.

This clone was detected a few times. This chain joins TRBV7-2 and TRBJ2-5; no firm D call. The CDR3 length is 13 residues. Germline CDR1 reads SGHTA; CDR2 reads FQGNSA. Trimming removed 0 bases from V and 3 bases from J, with 5 bases in between. The CDR3 bases are TGTGCCAGCAGCTTAGCAATCAAAGAGACCCAGTACTTC. Amino acids: CASSLAIKETQYF.

This chain uses TRBV2 with TRBJ1-2; D gene ambiguous. Germline V gene sequence: CDR1 SNHLY, CDR2 FYNNEI. V was shortened by 2 bases and J by 2 bases, with 6 bases between the two germline ends. The length of the CDR3 is 13 residues. The CDR3 DNA reads as TGTGCCAGCAGTGAAAATGGCAACTATGGCTACACCTTC. It yields the protein CASSENGNYGYTF.

The chain couples TRBV7-3 to TRBJ2-2, with 9 bases lining up with TRBD1. CDR3 size: 15 residues. V was clipped by 4 bases and J by 5 bases; unmatched bases: 5. Germline lookup yields CDR1 SGHTA and CDR2 FQGTGA. The CDR3, as DNA: TGTGCCAGCAGCTCTCGACAGGGGGGTACCGGGGAGCTGTTTTTT. Translated: CASSSRQGGTGELFF.

The gene calls are TRBV5-1 and TRBJ2-3; 8 nucleotides agree with TRBD1. The CDR3 loop spans 14 amino acids. V dropped 2 bases and J dropped 4; count of bases not matched to a gene: 3. The germline gives CDR1 SGHRS, CDR2 YFSETQ. The CDR3, as DNA: TGCGCCAGCAGCTTTGGACAGGGCCCAGATACGCAGTATTTT. This sequence encodes CASSFGQGPDTQYF.

V usage is TRBV7-2 and J usage is TRBJ2-5, with D possibly TRBD1 on 5 matching bases. Germline V gene sequence: CDR1 SGHTA, CDR2 FQGNSA. The V end was cut by 1 base, the J end by 4 bases, with 13 bases between. There are 15 residues in the CDR3. The DNA of the CDR3 is TGTGCCAGCAGCTTAGTCGTAGGGGTCATAGAGACCCAGTACTTC. Protein: CASSLVVGVIETQYF.

CDR3 residues: CSGSGGPYYEQYF. CDR3 in DNA: TGCAGCGGGTCAGGTGGGCCCTACTACGAGCAGTACTTC. The chain links TRBV29-1 to TRBJ2-7; D gene ambiguous. The CDR3 runs 13 residues. In germline, CDR1 is SQVTM, CDR2 ANQGSEA. Trimming stripped 7 bases from V and 3 bases from J, with 16 bases between.

This sequence joins TRBV9 and TRBJ2-3; 11 positions match TRBD2. CDR1 is SGDLS and CDR2 is YYNGEE in the germline V gene. The CDR3 runs to 18 residues. The V and J ends lost 0 bases and 4 bases, in that order; junction bases with no gene match: 10. The CDR3 reads CASSVGTSGRKPPDTQYF. Written as DNA, the CDR3 is TGTGCCAGCAGCGTAGGGACTAGCGGGCGAAAACCCCCAGATACGCAGTATTTT.

The genes are TRBV7-7 and TRBJ2-5, with 8 bases identical to TRBD1. The CDR3 covers 17 residues. Per germline, CDR1 SSHAT and CDR2 FNYEAQ (reference sequence). J gave up 4 bases and V 1 base, and 11 bases lay outside the gene matches. This CDR3 is CASSLGPGQGSRETQYF. In nucleotides, the CDR3 is TGTGCCAGCAGCTTAGGACCAGGACAGGGTAGCCGAGAGACCCAGTACTTC.